The 11 T cell receptor beta chains given below trace back to one sample, sequenced in a study of T cell responses to AZD1222 COVID-19 vaccine (dated by TCRdb to about 2021). Library method: the immunoSEQ multiplex PCR assay. This immuneACCESS table, as held by TCRdb, lists in-frame sequences with V and J called but not all clones. Of the missing ones, under half trace to an unresolved V gene in checked studies; the others have no known cause. This sample is represented by 80,000 or so clones; 88% of them were singletons. The ten most abundant clones make up approximately 5.4% of the sample. The time point label here, explained by the study, means: baseline before first vaccination. The label giving this sample's treatment or condition can be read as: meningococcal conjugate vaccine given as trial control. Source: peripheral blood, taken on day 0 of MenACWY control vaccination. These receptors were taken from an adult in good health.

The chain recombines TRBV5-4 with TRBJ2-5; weak D call: TRBD1 (5 bases). The CDR3 covers 14 residues. Germline loops: CDR1 SGHNT, CDR2 YYREEE (reference sequence). The ends were cut back, 0 bases at V and 4 bases at J, with 10 bases in the middle. The CDR3: CASSLARDGETQYF. CDR3 bases: TGTGCCAGCAGCTTGGCCAGGGATGGAGAGACCCAGTACTTC.

The chain combines TRBV4-3 with TRBJ2-1; D might be TRBD2 (6 bases). The ends were cut back, 3 bases at V and 3 bases at J, with 15 bases in the middle. Per the germline V gene, CDR1 is LGHNA and CDR2 is YSLEER. This CDR3 is built from 16 residues. The DNA for the CDR3 is TGCGCCAGCAGCCAGACCGGGACTGAGAACTACAATGAGCAGTTCTTC. Translating gives CASSQTGTENYNEQFF.

This chain connects TRBV3-1 (or the pseudogene TRBV3-2) to TRBJ1-5; D not resolved. This CDR3 comprises 14 residues. CDR1 and CDR2 (germline): LGHDT, YNNKEL (reference sequence). V was shortened by 3 bases and J by 0 bases, with 6 bases between the two germline ends. In nucleotides, the CDR3 is TGTGCCAGCAGCCAGCTAGATAGCAATCAGCCCCAGCATTTT. Translated: CASSQLDSNQPQHF.

The chain is built from TRBV2 and TRBJ2-5; 10 positions match TRBD1. The junction had 0 bases not matched to a gene; V was cut back by 4 bases and J by 4 bases. The CDR3 has 13 amino acids. CDR1 is SNHLY and CDR2 is FYNNEI in the germline V gene. The CDR3 sequence is CASSGQGAETQYF. The DNA of the CDR3 is TGTGCCAGCAGTGGACAGGGGGCAGAGACCCAGTACTTC.

The chain uses TRBV3-1 (or the pseudogene TRBV3-2) and TRBJ2-7; D gene ambiguous. This CDR3 has 16 residues. Germline values: CDR1 LGHDT, CDR2 YNNKEL (reference sequence). Deletions cut 0 bases from V and 4 bases from J, with 16 bases between. The DNA for the CDR3 is TGTGCCAGCAGCCAAGATCTCTCCAACAGAGGATACGAGCAGTACTTC. Protein: CASSQDLSNRGYEQYF.

The V and J genes are TRBV4-1 and TRBJ2-3; a weak D match, TRBD1 (6 bases). This CDR3 has 15 residues. Germline lookup yields CDR1 MGHRA and CDR2 YSYEKL. Trimming removed 3 bases from V and 0 bases from J, with 10 bases in between. The CDR3 here is CASSHGQSSTDTQYF. The CDR3 DNA reads as TGCGCCAGCAGCCATGGACAGTCCAGCACAGATACGCAGTATTTT.

The chain uses TRBV25-1 and TRBJ2-1, with 11 bases that match TRBD2. V shed 10 bases, J shed 5 bases, and the junction held 4 bases outside the gene matches. This CDR3 is 13 amino acids long. Germline V gives CDR1 MGHDK, CDR2 SYGVNS. CDR3 loop: CATLGLADNEQFF. CDR3 sequence (DNA): TGTGCCACCCTGGGACTAGCGGACAATGAGCAGTTCTTC. The full variable domain, with the rest looked up from reference TRBV25-1 and TRBJ2-1, is EADIYQTPRYLVIGTGKKITLECSQTMGHDKMYWYQQDPGMELHLIHYSYGVNSTEKGDLSSESTVSRIRTEHFPLTLESARPSHTSQYLCATLGLADNEQFFGPGTRLTVL.

Only one count was recorded for this clone. This chain links TRBV4-3 with TRBJ1-1, with 8 bases fitting TRBD1. The junction had 4 bases not matched to a gene; V was cut back by 4 bases and J by 3 bases. The CDR3 covers 14 residues. Germline CDR1 is LGHNA and CDR2 is YSLEER. The CDR3 sequence: CASSPRQGYTEAFF. In DNA, the CDR3 is TGCGCCAGCAGCCCCCGACAGGGGTACACTGAAGCTTTCTTT.

V usage is TRBV5-1 and J usage is TRBJ2-5; a weak D match, TRBD1 (5 bases). This CDR3 contains 12 residues. V shed 5 bases and J shed 3 bases, with 8 bases lying between them. Germline CDR1 is SGHRS and CDR2 is YFSETQ. CDR3 bases: TGCGCCAGCAGAGGGGCAGAAGAGACCCAGTACTTC. Residues: CASRGAEETQYF. Filled out from reference TRBV5-1 and TRBJ2-5, the complete variable domain reads KAGVTQTPRYLIKTRGQQVTLSCSPISGHRSVSWYQQTPGQGLQFLFEYFSETQRNKGNFPGRFSGRQFSNSRSEMNVSTLELGDSALYLCASRGAEETQYFGPGTRLLVL.

This clone occurred a few times. The chain combines TRBV3-1 (or the pseudogene TRBV3-2) with TRBJ1-1; D possibly corresponds to TRBD1 (5 bases). Germline CDR1 is LGHDT and CDR2 is YNNKEL (reference sequence). The CDR3 runs 15 residues. The germline V and J ends were trimmed by 0 bases and 7 bases, with 15 bases remaining between them. The CDR3 region is CASSQDRVRGGEAFF. The CDR3 DNA sequence: TGTGCCAGCAGCCAAGATCGGGTTAGGGGAGGTGAAGCTTTCTTT.

The chain carries TRBV20-1 and TRBJ2-1; unclear D gene. CDR3 length: 12 residues. Germline V gene data show CDR1 as DFQATT and CDR2 as SNEGSKA (reference sequence). V lost 3 bases, J lost 5 bases, and 8 bases lay in between. This CDR3 reads CSASVLNNEQFF. DNA for the CDR3: TGCAGTGCTAGTGTATTGAACAATGAGCAGTTCTTC.